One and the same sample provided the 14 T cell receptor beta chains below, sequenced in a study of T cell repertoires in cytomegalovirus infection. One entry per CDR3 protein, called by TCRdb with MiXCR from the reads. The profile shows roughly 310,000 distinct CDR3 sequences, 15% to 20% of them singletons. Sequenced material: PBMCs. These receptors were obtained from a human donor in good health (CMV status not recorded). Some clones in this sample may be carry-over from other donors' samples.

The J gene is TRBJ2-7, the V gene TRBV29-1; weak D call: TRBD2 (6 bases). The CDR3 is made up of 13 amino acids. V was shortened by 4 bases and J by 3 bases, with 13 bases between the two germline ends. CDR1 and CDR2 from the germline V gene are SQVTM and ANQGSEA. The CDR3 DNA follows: TGCAGCGTTGTGGCGGGGACGGACTACGAGCAGTACTTC. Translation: CSVVAGTDYEQYF.

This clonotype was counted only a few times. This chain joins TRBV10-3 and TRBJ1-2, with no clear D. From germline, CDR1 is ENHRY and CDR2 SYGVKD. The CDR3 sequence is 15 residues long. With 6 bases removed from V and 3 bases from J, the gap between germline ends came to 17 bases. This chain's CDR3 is CAIRSGPGSDYGYTF. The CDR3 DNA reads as TGTGCCATCAGATCTGGCCCCGGCTCGGACTATGGCTACACCTTC.

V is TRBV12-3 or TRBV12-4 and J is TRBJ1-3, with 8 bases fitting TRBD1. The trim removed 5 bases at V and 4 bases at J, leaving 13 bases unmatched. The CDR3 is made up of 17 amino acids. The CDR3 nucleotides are TGTGCCAGCAGTCCCTTCGCGGGACAGGCTTACGGAAACACCATATATTTT. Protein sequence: CASSPFAGQAYGNTIYF.

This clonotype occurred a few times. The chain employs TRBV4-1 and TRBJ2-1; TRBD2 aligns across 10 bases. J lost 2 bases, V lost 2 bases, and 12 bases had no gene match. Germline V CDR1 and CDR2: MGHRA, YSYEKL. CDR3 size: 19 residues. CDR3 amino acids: CASSQRFPGSGGAYNEQFF. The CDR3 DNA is TGCGCCAGCAGCCAACGTTTTCCTGGCAGCGGGGGGGCCTACAATGAGCAGTTCTTC.

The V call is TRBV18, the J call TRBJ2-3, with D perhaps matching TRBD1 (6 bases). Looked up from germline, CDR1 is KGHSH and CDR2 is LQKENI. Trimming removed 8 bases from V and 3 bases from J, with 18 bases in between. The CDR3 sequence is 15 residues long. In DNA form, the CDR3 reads TGTGCCAGCGGCGGAGACAGGAGACCAACAGATACGCAGTATTTT. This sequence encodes CASGGDRRPTDTQYF.

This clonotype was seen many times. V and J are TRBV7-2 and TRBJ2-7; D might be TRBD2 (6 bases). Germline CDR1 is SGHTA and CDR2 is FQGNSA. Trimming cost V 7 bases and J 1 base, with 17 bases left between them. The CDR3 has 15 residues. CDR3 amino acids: CASKPVGEASYEQYF. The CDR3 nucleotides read TGTGCCAGCAAACCGGTAGGGGAGGCTTCCTACGAGCAGTACTTC.

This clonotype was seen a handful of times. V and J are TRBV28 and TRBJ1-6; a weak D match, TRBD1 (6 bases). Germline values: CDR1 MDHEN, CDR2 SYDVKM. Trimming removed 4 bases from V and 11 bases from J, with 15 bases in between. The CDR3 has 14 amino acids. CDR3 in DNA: TGTGCCAGCAGTTCCGGGACACGGTATACACCCCTCCACTTT. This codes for CASSSGTRYTPLHF.

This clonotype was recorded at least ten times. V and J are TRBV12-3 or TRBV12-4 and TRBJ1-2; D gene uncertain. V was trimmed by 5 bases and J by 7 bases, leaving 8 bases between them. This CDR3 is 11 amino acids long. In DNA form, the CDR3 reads TGTGCCAGCAGTCGCCAGTTTGGCTACACCTTC. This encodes CASSRQFGYTF.

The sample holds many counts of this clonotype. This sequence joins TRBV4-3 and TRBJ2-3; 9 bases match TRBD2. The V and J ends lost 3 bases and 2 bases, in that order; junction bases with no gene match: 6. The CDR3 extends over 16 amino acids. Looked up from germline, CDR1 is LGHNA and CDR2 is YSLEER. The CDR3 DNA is TGCGCCAGCAGCCAGGTAGCGGGGGAGATCACAGATACGCAGTATTTT. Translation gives CASSQVAGEITDTQYF.

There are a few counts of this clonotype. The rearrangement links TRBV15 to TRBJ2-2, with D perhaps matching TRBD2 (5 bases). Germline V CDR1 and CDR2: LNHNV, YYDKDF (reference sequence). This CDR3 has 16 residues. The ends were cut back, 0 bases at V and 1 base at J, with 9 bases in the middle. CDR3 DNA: TGTGCCACCAGCAGAGATCGAGGGTGGAACACCGGGGAGCTGTTTTTT. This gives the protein CATSRDRGWNTGELFF.

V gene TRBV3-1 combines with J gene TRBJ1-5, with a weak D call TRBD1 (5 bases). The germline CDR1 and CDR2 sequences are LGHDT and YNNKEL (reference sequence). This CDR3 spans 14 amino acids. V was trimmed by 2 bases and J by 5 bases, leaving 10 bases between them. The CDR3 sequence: CASSQSMGDQPQHF. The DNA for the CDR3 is TGTGCCAGCAGCCAAAGCATGGGGGATCAGCCCCAGCATTTT.

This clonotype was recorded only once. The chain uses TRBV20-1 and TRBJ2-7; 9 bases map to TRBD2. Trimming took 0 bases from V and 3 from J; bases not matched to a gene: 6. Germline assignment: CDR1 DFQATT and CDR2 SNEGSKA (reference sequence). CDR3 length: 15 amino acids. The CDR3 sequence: CSARDSSGALYEQYF. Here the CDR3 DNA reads TGCAGTGCTAGAGATTCTAGCGGGGCCCTCTACGAGCAGTACTTC.

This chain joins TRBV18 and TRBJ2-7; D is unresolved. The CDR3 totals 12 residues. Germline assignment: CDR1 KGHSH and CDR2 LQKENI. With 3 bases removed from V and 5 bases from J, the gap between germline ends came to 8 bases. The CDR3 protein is CASSPRDHEQYF. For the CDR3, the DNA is TGTGCCAGCTCACCCCGCGACCACGAGCAGTACTTC.

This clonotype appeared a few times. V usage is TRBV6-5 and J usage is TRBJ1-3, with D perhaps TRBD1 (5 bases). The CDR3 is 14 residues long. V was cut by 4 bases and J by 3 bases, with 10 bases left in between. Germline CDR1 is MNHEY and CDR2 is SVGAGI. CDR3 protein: CASSWTISGNTIYF. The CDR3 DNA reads TGTGCCAGCAGTTGGACAATCAGTGGAAACACCATATATTTT.